The present TCR beta chain was sequenced within a study of pediatric ulcerative colitis. Whole-study results and caveats: Blood-rectal clonal overlap within each person was significantly higher in ulcerative colitis patients than controls. Rectal repertoires separated controls, mild-moderate and acute severe colitis.

To note about this clone: Its matching antigen is unknown.

Ulcerative colitis patients received no immunosuppressive medication before the diagnostic colonoscopy. Each sample received Survey-level depth of up to 500,000 reads. Data came from immunoSEQ multiplex PCR; TCRdb stores just in-frame clones and leaves some out. In the table there are 11,000 to 15,000 clones, 80% to 90% of which are singletons. The clonotype comes from a boy aged 10-17 years with moderate ulcerative colitis. Sequenced material: blood.

The CDR3 region has the DNA TGCGCCAGCAGCGGCCCGCAGGGTTCTGAAGCTTTCTTT. Residues: CASSGPQGSEAFF. The V call is TRBV5-1, the J call TRBJ1-1; tentative D call: TRBD1 (5 bases). The germline V and J ends were trimmed by 4 bases and 6 bases, with 13 bases remaining between them. Per the germline V gene, CDR1 is SGHRS and CDR2 is YFSETQ. The CDR3 extends over 13 amino acids. Combining the CDR3 with reference TRBV5-1 and TRBJ1-1 gives the whole variable domain KAGVTQTPRYLIKTRGQQVTLSCSPISGHRSVSWYQQTPGQGLQFLFEYFSETQRNKGNFPGRFSGRQFSNSRSEMNVSTLELGDSALYLCASSGPQGSEAFFGQGTRLTVV.